This T cell receptor beta chain appears in the sequencing data of a study of CD8 T cells in ankylosing spondylitis. This clonotype was detected once. The antigen is unknown. Molecular-barcoded quantitative 5'-RACE produced these TCR beta libraries. TCRdb reprocessed the 5' RACE reads with MiXCR, giving one entry per CDR3 protein. Altogether under 850,000 distinct CDR3 sequences are present, roughly 19% being singletons, with the ten largest covering around 19%. Study-level results: Some motif variants were previously reported in reactive arthritis synovial fluid and blood. Enrichment of disease-linked clones was reportedly significant in matched ankylosing spondylitis synovial fluid. As for the disease-linked clones, they showed a CD8+ phenotype and occurred at relatively low frequencies in peripheral blood. There was a TCR beta motif, made of 7 to 9 highly homologous variants, that appeared characteristic of ankylosing spondylitis blood.

V shed 6 bases and J shed 2 bases, with 11 bases lying between them. CDR1 is MNHEY and CDR2 is SVGEGT in the germline V gene. The CDR3 is 14 residues long. The genes are TRBV6-2 or TRBV6-3 and TRBJ1-5, with D uncertain. The specimen was blood, either unsorted or a sorted T cell fraction (not recorded which). This receptor was taken from a male donor with ankylosing spondylitis. The CDR3 sequence: CASSDPGRNQPQHF. For the CDR3, the DNA is TGTGCCAGCAGCGATCCAGGACGCAATCAGCCCCAGCATTTT.